A single T cell receptor (beta chain) is shown here with its context. This record belongs to a study of blood T cell repertoires in COVID-19. Study in general: The United States, Italy and Spain provided the acute and convalescent COVID-19 samples.

Per the germline V gene, CDR1 is MNHEY and CDR2 is SMNVEV (reference sequence). The CDR3 consists of 13 residues. V lost 5 bases to trimming and J lost 6 bases; unmatched junction nucleotides: 5. This table comes from immunoSEQ multiplex PCR, and its TCRdb copy is limited to in-frame clones, with some not included. Of some 200,000 clones in the sample, about 95% were seen once. Sequencing used peripheral blood. This clonotype was sampled from a man aged 25-40 years with COVID-19, enrolled during active disease. This chain joins TRBV27 and TRBJ1-2; 8 positions agree with TRBD1. CDR3 loop: CASSTTGVDGYTF. The CDR3 DNA follows: TGTGCCAGCAGTACGACAGGGGTGGATGGCTACACCTTC.